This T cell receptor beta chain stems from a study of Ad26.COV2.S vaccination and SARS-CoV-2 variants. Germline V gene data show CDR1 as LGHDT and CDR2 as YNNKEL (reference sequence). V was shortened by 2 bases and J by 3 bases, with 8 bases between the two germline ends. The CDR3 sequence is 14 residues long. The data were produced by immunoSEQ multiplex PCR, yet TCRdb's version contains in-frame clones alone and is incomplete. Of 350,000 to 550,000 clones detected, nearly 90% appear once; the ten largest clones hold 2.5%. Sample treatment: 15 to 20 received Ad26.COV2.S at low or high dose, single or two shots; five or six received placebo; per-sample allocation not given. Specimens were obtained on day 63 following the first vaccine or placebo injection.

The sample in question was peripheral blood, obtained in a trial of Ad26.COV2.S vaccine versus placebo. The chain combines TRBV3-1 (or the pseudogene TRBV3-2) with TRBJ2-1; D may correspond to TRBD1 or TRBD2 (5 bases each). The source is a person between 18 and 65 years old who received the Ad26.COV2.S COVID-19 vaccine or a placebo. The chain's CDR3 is CASSQRDLYNEQFF. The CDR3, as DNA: TGTGCCAGCAGCCAACGGGACCTCTACAATGAGCAGTTCTTC.